The next 29 T cell receptor beta chains were all read from a single sample in a study of T cells expressing NK-cell markers. From the 5' RACE reads, TCRdb lists one entry per CDR3 protein and no DNA. The listing records approximately 380,000 distinct CDR3 sequences. The material sequenced was blood T cells: a sorted CD56 or NKG2C T cell subset, CD4+ or CD8+ T cells, or bulk PBMC T cells (not recorded which). These receptors were collected from a man aged 18-75 years in good health.

The CDR3 spells CASSYLAGGPLNEQFF. This sequence joins TRBV6-5 and TRBJ2-1; the TRBD2 assignment by TCRdb is unverifiable without DNA. Germline V gene data show CDR1 as MNHEY and CDR2 as SVGAGI. The CDR3 spans 16 residues.

The V call is TRBV6-2 or TRBV6-3, the J call TRBJ2-5; the D gene TCRdb calls, TRBD2, cannot be checked with no DNA. Germline CDR1 MNHEY, CDR2 SVGEGT. CDR3 length: 15 amino acids. CDR3 residues: CASTMGLAGVETQYF.

The gene calls are TRBV5-5 and TRBJ2-2; no DNA is available, so the TRBD1 call from TCRdb remains unchecked. The CDR3 length is 16 residues. In germline, CDR1 is SGHKS, CDR2 YYEKEE (reference sequence). CDR3 residues: CASSYLGGADTGELFF.

The chain joins TRBV5-6 to TRBJ2-1; checking the TCRdb D call of TRBD1 is not possible without DNA. The germline V gene has CDR1 SGHDT and CDR2 YYEEEE. The CDR3 runs to 16 residues. CDR3 sequence reads: CASSLISGARYNEQFF.

This chain links TRBV7-9 with TRBJ2-4; TCRdb indicates TRBD1, and absent DNA this call remains unverified. CDR3 length: 15 residues. Per germline, CDR1 SEHNR and CDR2 FQNEAQ (reference sequence). The CDR3 protein is CASSLSGQVKNIQYF.

V is TRBV9 and J is TRBJ2-5; TCRdb returns TRBD2, unconfirmable since there is no DNA. The CDR3 spans 15 residues. Germline assignment: CDR1 SGDLS and CDR2 YYNGEE. Here the CDR3 reads CASSVQAVQGETQYF.

V usage is TRBV7-8 and J usage is TRBJ1-5; TCRdb names TRBD1, which stays unverified in the absence of DNA. CDR1 and CDR2 from the germline V gene are SGHVS and FQNEAQ. CDR3 length: 16 amino acids. CDR3 amino acids: CASSLAGQGGDQPQHF.

The chain uses TRBV19 and TRBJ2-5; TCRdb picks TRBD2, but there is no DNA to check that call. CDR1 LNHDA and CDR2 SQIVND come from the germline V gene (reference sequence). The CDR3 consists of 13 residues. CDR3 in amino acids: CASRGGHAETQYF. Full variable domain (outside the CDR3, taken from reference TRBV19 and TRBJ2-5): DGGITQSPKYLFRKEGQNVTLSCEQNLNHDAMYWYRQDPGQGLRLIYYSQIVNDFQKGDIAEGYSVSREKKESFPLTVTSAQKNPTAFYLCASRGGHAETQYFGPGTRLLVL.

The V gene is TRBV3-1, the J gene TRBJ2-4; checking the TCRdb D call of TRBD1 is not possible without DNA. This CDR3 comprises 14 residues. Germline assignment: CDR1 LGHDT and CDR2 YNNKEL (reference sequence). The CDR3: CASSQGSRVNIQYF.

V is TRBV7-8 and J is TRBJ2-5; as DNA is missing, the TRBD2 call by TCRdb cannot be tested. Germline assignment: CDR1 SGHVS and CDR2 FQNEAQ. CDR3 length equals 18 residues. CDR3 amino acids: CASSSGLAGGPDQETQYF.

The V gene is TRBV5-1, the J gene TRBJ2-1; TCRdb's D gene call, TRBD1, goes unchecked for lack of DNA. In germline, CDR1 is SGHRS, CDR2 YFSETQ. CDR3 size: 18 residues. The CDR3 loop reads CASSLTPPATGTYNEQFF.

The rearrangement uses TRBV6-5 and TRBJ2-5; the D call of TRBD2 rests on TCRdb alone, since no DNA is present to check it. The CDR3 contains 17 residues. Looked up from germline, CDR1 is MNHEY and CDR2 is SVGAGI. CDR3 loop: CASSPSVAGGIQETQYF.

The genes are TRBV28 and TRBJ1-4. Germline V CDR1 and CDR2: MDHEN, SYDVKM. This CDR3 is 14 amino acids long. The CDR3 reads CASSLGGPGDKLFF.

V and J are TRBV14 and TRBJ1-1; TCRdb reports TRBD1, a call that lacks DNA to check it against. There are 15 residues in the CDR3. Germline-derived CDR1 and CDR2 are SGHDN and FVKESK. This chain's CDR3 is CASSPYRDRNTEAFF.

The rearrangement joins TRBV11-1 to TRBJ2-5; TCRdb proposes TRBD2, but this gene call is untestable without DNA. The CDR3 is made up of 18 amino acids. Germline CDR1 SGHAT, CDR2 FQDESV (reference sequence). CDR3: CASSLALITSGVGETQYF.

The chain has TRBV28 and TRBJ2-7. This CDR3 spans 12 amino acids. Germline V gene lookup returns CDR1 MDHEN and CDR2 SYDVKM. This CDR3 is CASSSVTSEQYF.

The gene calls are TRBV29-1 and TRBJ2-7; there is no DNA to check the TCRdb D call of TRBD2. This CDR3 is 14 amino acids long. Germline-derived CDR1 and CDR2 are SQVTM and ANQGSEA. This CDR3 is CSVTFLGPPYEQYF.

The chain joins TRBV5-6 to TRBJ2-7. The CDR3 covers 14 residues. Germline CDR1 and CDR2: SGHDT and YYEEEE. The CDR3 here is CASSLRSGLYEQYF.

The chain combines TRBV5-4 with TRBJ2-4; checking the TCRdb D call of TRBD1 is not possible without DNA. Germline V CDR1 and CDR2: SGHNT, YYREEE (reference sequence). CDR3 length equals 14 residues. CDR3 amino acids: CASSLNRGKNIQYF.

The chain employs TRBV5-1 and TRBJ2-3; TCRdb selects TRBD1, and the lack of DNA leaves this call unchecked. Looked up from germline, CDR1 is SGHRS and CDR2 is YFSETQ. The CDR3 covers 15 residues. The CDR3 region is CASSLARGASDTQYF. The whole variable domain, filled in from reference TRBV5-1 and TRBJ2-3, reads KAGVTQTPRYLIKTRGQQVTLSCSPISGHRSVSWYQQTPGQGLQFLFEYFSETQRNKGNFPGRFSGRQFSNSRSEMNVSTLELGDSALYLCASSLARGASDTQYFGPGTRLTVL.

The chain links TRBV18 to TRBJ1-1; with no DNA, the TCRdb D assignment of TRBD1 cannot be verified. The germline V gene has CDR1 KGHSH and CDR2 LQKENI. The CDR3 is made up of 14 amino acids. CDR3 amino acids: CASSPLDRVSEAFF.

The V gene is TRBV30, the J gene TRBJ2-6. Germline V CDR1 and CDR2: GTSNPN, SVGIG (reference sequence). CDR3 length equals 14 residues. The CDR3 sequence: CAWTQGSGANVLTF.

This sequence joins TRBV5-8 and TRBJ2-7; TCRdb's D call, TRBD1, is unchecked because there is no DNA. Germline V gene sequence: CDR1 SGHTS, CDR2 YDEGEE. The CDR3 is 14 amino acids. CDR3 loop: CASSLAGGIGEQYF.

The chain links TRBV2 to TRBJ2-1; TCRdb reports TRBD2, a call that lacks DNA to check it against. CDR3 size: 14 residues. Germline V CDR1 and CDR2: SNHLY, FYNNEI. CDR3 amino acids: CASSAGGFINEQFF.

The chain couples TRBV6-2 or TRBV6-3 to TRBJ1-1. Germline V gene data show CDR1 as MNHEY and CDR2 as SVGEGT. The CDR3 contains 14 residues. The CDR3 region is CASSYETLGTEAFF.

This chain links TRBV7-2 with TRBJ2-1; absent DNA, TCRdb's TRBD2 call cannot be checked. Germline CDR1 and CDR2: SGHTA and FQGNSA. This CDR3 spans 17 amino acids. This CDR3 reads CASSSPVTSGGKNEQFF. Filled out from reference TRBV7-2 and TRBJ2-1, the complete variable domain reads GAGVSQSPSNKVTEKGKDVELRCDPISGHTALYWYRQSLGQGLEFLIYFQGNSAPDKSGLPSDRFSAERTGGSVSTLTIQRTQQEDSAVYLCASSSPVTSGGKNEQFFGPGTRLTVL.

The chain carries TRBV7-6 and TRBJ1-1. This CDR3 is built from 13 residues. The germline CDR1 and CDR2 sequences are SGHVS and FNYEAQ. The CDR3 region is CASSLQPRGEAFF.

The chain combines TRBV4-2 with TRBJ2-6; TCRdb's D call of TRBD1 is untestable without DNA. Germline CDR1 LGHNA, CDR2 YNFKEQ. The CDR3 runs to 17 residues. Here the CDR3 reads CASSHPGWRSGANVLTF.

This sequence joins TRBV5-1 and TRBJ2-5; absent DNA, TCRdb's TRBD2 call cannot be checked. There are 14 residues in the CDR3. Germline-derived CDR1 and CDR2 are SGHRS and YFSETQ. CDR3 loop: CASSRASGQETQYF.